The clone carrying this T cell receptor (beta chain) was seen at least ten times. The data were taken from a study of naive and memory T cell subsets. Both TRBC1 and TRBC2 were covered by a beta constant-region primer of two equimolar oligonucleotides. The ligated cDNA underwent four PCR rounds using SP2 and nested alpha and beta constant-region primers. Each CDR3 protein gets one entry after TCRdb re-called the UMI-ligation and nested PCR reads with MiXCR. The sample gives roughly 7,500 distinct CDR3 sequences, about 30% of which show up once; about 61% is in the top ten. The V end was cut by 8 bases, the J end by 3 bases, with 14 bases between. The germline CDR1 and CDR2 sequences are MDHEN and SYDVKM. This CDR3 region has 14 residues.

This sequence originates from a human donor in good health. The sample consisted of CD8+ TEMRA cells from blood. Noted subset: effector memory re-expressing CD45RA, CD45RA+ CD27-. The chain recombines TRBV28 with TRBJ1-5; tentatively, D is TRBD1 (6 bases). In nucleotides, the CDR3 is TGTGCCAGCTCGCCGGACAGCAACAATCAGCCCCAGCATTTT. Protein product: CASSPDSNNQPQHF. Filled out from reference TRBV28 and TRBJ1-5, the complete variable domain reads DVKVTQSSRYLVKRTGEKVFLECVQDMDHENMFWYRQDPGLGLRLIYFSYDVKMKEKGDIPEGYSVSREKKERFSLILESASTNQTSMYLCASSPDSNNQPQHFGDGTRLSIL.